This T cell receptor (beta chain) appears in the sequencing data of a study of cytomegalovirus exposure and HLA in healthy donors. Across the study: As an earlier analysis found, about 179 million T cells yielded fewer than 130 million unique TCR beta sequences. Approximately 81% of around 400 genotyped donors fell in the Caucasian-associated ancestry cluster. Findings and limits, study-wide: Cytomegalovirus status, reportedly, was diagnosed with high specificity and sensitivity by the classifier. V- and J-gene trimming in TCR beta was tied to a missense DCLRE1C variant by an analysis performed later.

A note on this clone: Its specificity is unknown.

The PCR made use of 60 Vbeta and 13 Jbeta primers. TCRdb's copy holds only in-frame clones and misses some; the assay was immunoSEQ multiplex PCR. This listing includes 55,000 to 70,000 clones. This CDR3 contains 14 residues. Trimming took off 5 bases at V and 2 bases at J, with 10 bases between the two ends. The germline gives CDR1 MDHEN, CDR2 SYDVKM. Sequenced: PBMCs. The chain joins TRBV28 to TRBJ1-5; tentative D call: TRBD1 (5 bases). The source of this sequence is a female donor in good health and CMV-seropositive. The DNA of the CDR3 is TGTGCCAGCAGTCAGGCGGGGGGCAATCAGCCCCAGCATTTT. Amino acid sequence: CASSQAGGNQPQHF.